This is a list of T cell receptor beta chains from one sample in a study of T-cell reconstitution after alpha-beta-depleted transplantation in children. A single record per CDR3 protein comes from TCRdb applying MiXCR to the PCR reads. The sample records 200,000 to 250,000 distinct CDR3 sequences, roughly 8.1% being singletons. Sequenced material: PBMCs, mostly from graft donor cells, taken 360 days after TCRalphabeta/CD19-depleted stem cell transplant. The receptors stem from a male patient between 2 and 10 years old who had a stem cell transplant for acute myeloid leukemia, so the T cells may come from the graft donor. Each CDR3 is given with its conserved first and last residue. Each record gives: CDR3 protein, CDR3 DNA, clone size, J gene, D gene, V gene. The D gene is left open where the match is weak. Only some rows state a clone size, as once, few, many or a class for expanded clones.

CDR3: CSVETGAVDYEQYF
DNA: TGCAGCGTGGAGACAGGGGCGGTAGACTACGAGCAGTACTTC
size: many
J: TRBJ2-7
D: TRBD1
V: TRBV29-1

CDR3: CASSRGTSGSRDTQYF
DNA: TGTGCCAGCAGCCGCGGGACTAGCGGGAGTCGGGATACGCAGTATTTT
size: few
J: TRBJ2-3
D: TRBD2
V: TRBV7-3

CDR3: CASSLGQGQFF
DNA: TGTGCCAGCAGTTTGGGTCAGGGGCAGTTCTTC
size: .
J: TRBJ2-1
D: .
V: TRBV12-3/TRBV12-4

CDR3: CAMGRTFNNEQFF
DNA: TGTGCCATGGGACGCACCTTCAACAATGAGCAGTTCTTC
size: .
J: TRBJ2-1
D: .
V: TRBV10-3

CDR3: CASSWTIDRSEEAETQYF
DNA: TGTGCCAGCAGCTGGACAATCGACAGGTCCGAGGAGGCAGAGACCCAGTACTTC
size: .
J: TRBJ2-5
D: .
V: TRBV7-9

CDR3: CASSAQLAAIDTQYF
DNA: TGTGCCAGCAGCGCCCAACTAGCGGCTATAGATACGCAGTATTTT
size: few
J: TRBJ2-3
D: TRBD2
V: TRBV7-2

CDR3: CATSNGGLGETQYF
DNA: TGTGCCACCAGTAACGGCGGACTGGGAGAGACCCAGTACTTC
size: few
J: TRBJ2-5
D: .
V: TRBV24-1

CDR3: CASKGLAGEGSNEQFF
DNA: TGTGCCAGCAAGGGTCTAGCGGGGGAAGGAAGCAATGAGCAGTTCTTC
size: many
J: TRBJ2-1
D: TRBD2
V: TRBV13

CDR3: CASSLSSGSGQFF
DNA: TGTGCCAGCAGTTTAAGTTCGGGTTCCGGGCAGTTCTTC
size: many
J: TRBJ2-1
D: .
V: TRBV12-3/TRBV12-4

CDR3: CASSSGGRYTEAFF
DNA: TGTGCCAGCAGCTCAGGGGGCCGGTACACTGAAGCTTTCTTT
size: few
J: TRBJ1-1
D: TRBD1
V: TRBV7-9

CDR3: CSARGTGSNQPQHF
DNA: TGCAGTGCTAGAGGGACAGGCAGCAATCAGCCCCAGCATTTT
size: many
J: TRBJ1-5
D: TRBD1
V: TRBV20-1

CDR3: CASSFLRGTEAFF
DNA: TGTGCCAGCAGTTTCCTCAGGGGTACCGAAGCTTTCTTT
size: .
J: TRBJ1-1
D: .
V: TRBV12-3/TRBV12-4

CDR3: CSARLADRNNEKLFF
DNA: TGCAGTGCTAGATTGGCGGACAGGAATAATGAAAAACTGTTTTTT
size: many
J: TRBJ1-4
D: TRBD1
V: TRBV20-1

CDR3: CSAETGGNEQFF
DNA: TGCAGTGCTGAAACAGGGGGAAATGAGCAGTTCTTC
size: .
J: TRBJ2-1
D: TRBD1
V: TRBV20-1

CDR3: CASSVGPSGSPTDTQYF
DNA: TGTGCCAGCAGCGTAGGTCCTAGCGGGTCTCCCACAGATACGCAGTATTTT
size: many
J: TRBJ2-3
D: TRBD2
V: TRBV9

CDR3: CASSLARVNEQFF
DNA: TGTGCCAGCAGCTTAGCACGCGTAAATGAGCAGTTCTTC
size: many
J: TRBJ2-1
D: .
V: TRBV11-2

CDR3: CSVVRRGQAAYNEQFF
DNA: TGCAGCGTCGTCCGGAGGGGACAGGCAGCCTACAATGAGCAGTTCTTC
size: many
J: TRBJ2-1
D: TRBD1
V: TRBV29-1

CDR3: CASSQEGGQQGALMGTYEQYF
DNA: TGCGCCAGCAGCCAAGAAGGGGGTCAACAGGGGGCCTTAATGGGTACCTACGAGCAGTACTTC
size: few
J: TRBJ2-7
D: TRBD1
V: TRBV4-1

CDR3: CATSDSTVARSYNEQFF
DNA: TGTGCCACCAGTGACTCCACGGTAGCGCGGTCCTACAATGAGCAGTTCTTC
size: .
J: TRBJ2-1
D: .
V: TRBV24-1

CDR3: CASSSTGVHEQYF
DNA: TGCGCCAGCAGCTCGACAGGGGTCCACGAGCAGTACTTC
size: many
J: TRBJ2-7
D: TRBD1
V: TRBV5-1

CDR3: CASSLGALLAGEDTQYF
DNA: TGCGCCAGCAGCTTGGGGGCCCTACTAGCGGGGGAAGATACGCAGTATTTT
size: .
J: TRBJ2-3
D: TRBD2
V: TRBV5-1

CDR3: CASSFRSSGRSSYNEQFF
DNA: TGTGCCAGCAGCTTTAGGAGCTCAGGCAGGAGCTCCTACAATGAGCAGTTCTTC
size: many
J: TRBJ2-1
D: .
V: TRBV5-6

CDR3: CASSSNGPYEQYF
DNA: TGTGCCAGCAGTTCAAACGGTCCCTACGAGCAGTACTTC
size: .
J: TRBJ2-7
D: .
V: TRBV12-3/TRBV12-4

CDR3: CASSPSGLGQPQHF
DNA: TGTGCCAGCTCACCTTCAGGGTTGGGACAGCCCCAGCATTTT
size: many
J: TRBJ1-5
D: .
V: TRBV18

CDR3: CASRRHGGQETQYF
DNA: TGTGCCAGCAGACGACACGGGGGCCAAGAGACCCAGTACTTC
size: few
J: TRBJ2-5
D: .
V: TRBV6-1

CDR3: CATLARDSSYNEQFF
DNA: TGTGCCACCCTAGCCCGGGACAGCTCCTACAATGAGCAGTTCTTC
size: few
J: TRBJ2-1
D: TRBD1
V: TRBV24-1

CDR3: CASGNRDSGANVLTF
DNA: TGCGCCAGCGGAAACAGGGACTCTGGGGCCAACGTCCTGACTTTC
size: many
J: TRBJ2-6
D: .
V: TRBV5-1

CDR3: CASSLDGGTSYEQYF
DNA: TGTGCCAGCAGCTTAGACGGAGGAACGTCCTACGAGCAGTACTTC
size: few
J: TRBJ2-7
D: .
V: TRBV7-8

CDR3: CASSRGDREGDEQYF
DNA: TGTGCCAGCTCACGGGGGGACAGGGAAGGCGACGAGCAGTACTTC
size: few
J: TRBJ2-7
D: TRBD1
V: TRBV18

CDR3: CASSSTSGSGTDTQYF
DNA: TGTGCCAGCAGCTCAACTAGCGGGAGTGGCACAGATACGCAGTATTTT
size: few
J: TRBJ2-3
D: TRBD2
V: TRBV7-3

CDR3: CAISVRGGWVNSPLHF
DNA: TGTGCCATCAGTGTAAGGGGCGGATGGGTTAATTCACCCCTCCACTTT
size: few
J: TRBJ1-6
D: .
V: TRBV10-3

CDR3: CASSLASGRAGEQFF
DNA: TGCGCCAGCAGCTTGGCCAGCGGGAGGGCAGGTGAGCAGTTCTTC
size: few
J: TRBJ2-1
D: TRBD2
V: TRBV5-1

CDR3: CASSLVWAGARNNEQFF
DNA: TGCGCCAGCAGCTTGGTATGGGCAGGCGCTCGGAACAATGAGCAGTTCTTC
size: .
J: TRBJ2-1
D: .
V: TRBV5-1

CDR3: CSVRPSGYNEQFF
DNA: TGCAGCGTTCGGCCTAGCGGTTACAATGAGCAGTTCTTC
size: few
J: TRBJ2-1
D: TRBD2
V: TRBV29-1

CDR3: CASSSPGGGLGNTIYF
DNA: TGTGCCAGCAGTAGCCCGGGAGGGGGCCTAGGAAACACCATATATTTT
size: .
J: TRBJ1-3
D: TRBD1
V: TRBV6-5

CDR3: CASSLMGTNDYEQYF
DNA: TGTGCCAGCAGCTTAATGGGGACTAACGACTACGAGCAGTACTTC
size: many
J: TRBJ2-7
D: TRBD2
V: TRBV7-3

CDR3: CASSLDQGYNEQFF
DNA: TGTGCCAGCAGTTTAGATCAGGGGTACAATGAGCAGTTCTTC
size: .
J: TRBJ2-1
D: .
V: TRBV12-3/TRBV12-4

CDR3: CASSPRYEQYF
DNA: TGTGCCAGCAGCCCCCGTTACGAGCAGTACTTC
size: many
J: TRBJ2-7
D: .
V: TRBV7-8

CDR3: CSVWTSGREGLLYNEQFF
DNA: TGCAGCGTTTGGACTAGCGGGAGAGAAGGACTATTGTACAATGAGCAGTTCTTC
size: many
J: TRBJ2-1
D: TRBD2
V: TRBV29-1

CDR3: CSVDAAVYNEQFF
DNA: TGCAGCGTCGATGCTGCAGTGTACAATGAGCAGTTCTTC
size: .
J: TRBJ2-1
D: .
V: TRBV29-1

CDR3: CSASGSTGAGNSNQPQHF
DNA: TGCAGTGCTAGTGGTAGTACAGGGGCTGGCAATAGCAATCAGCCCCAGCATTTT
size: .
J: TRBJ1-5
D: TRBD1
V: TRBV20-1

CDR3: CASNSAETQYF
DNA: TGCGCCAGCAACTCCGCGGAGACCCAGTACTTC
size: many
J: TRBJ2-5
D: .
V: TRBV5-1

CDR3: CASEPTGGVDTEAFF
DNA: TGCGCCAGCGAGCCTACCGGGGGGGTCGACACTGAAGCTTTCTTT
size: .
J: TRBJ1-1
D: .
V: TRBV5-1

CDR3: CASSYSGLEKLFF
DNA: TGTGCCAGCAGTTACTCCGGACTTGAAAAACTGTTTTTT
size: few
J: TRBJ1-4
D: .
V: TRBV6-5

CDR3: CASSWGTYTDTQYF
DNA: TGTGCCAGCAGTTGGGGGACCTACACAGATACGCAGTATTTT
size: many
J: TRBJ2-3
D: .
V: TRBV12-3/TRBV12-4

CDR3: CASSSRTSGSRETQYF
DNA: TGTGCCAGCAGCTCAAGGACTAGCGGGAGTCGAGAGACCCAGTACTTC
size: few
J: TRBJ2-5
D: TRBD2
V: TRBV7-6

CDR3: CASSQELSDSYNEQFF
DNA: TGCGCCAGCAGCCAAGAGCTCTCAGACTCCTACAATGAGCAGTTCTTC
size: many
J: TRBJ2-1
D: .
V: TRBV4-3

CDR3: CASSISPIDEQFF
DNA: TGTGCCAGTAGTATATCTCCCATCGATGAGCAGTTCTTC
size: few
J: TRBJ2-1
D: .
V: TRBV19

CDR3: CSARGTVVPFSGNTIYF
DNA: TGCAGTGCTAGGGGGACAGTTGTTCCCTTCTCTGGAAACACCATATATTTT
size: many
J: TRBJ1-3
D: TRBD1
V: TRBV20-1

CDR3: CSARVWDRDYEQYF
DNA: TGCAGTGCTAGAGTATGGGACAGGGACTACGAGCAGTACTTC
size: many
J: TRBJ2-7
D: TRBD1
V: TRBV20-1

CDR3: CASSTRTGVGETQYF
DNA: TGTGCCAGCAGTACCCGGACAGGGGTGGGAGAGACCCAGTACTTC
size: many
J: TRBJ2-5
D: TRBD1
V: TRBV12-3/TRBV12-4

CDR3: CASSVGAGTSGYTGELFF
DNA: TGTGCCAGCAGCGTAGGGGCCGGGACTAGCGGTTACACCGGGGAGCTGTTTTTT
size: many
J: TRBJ2-2
D: TRBD2
V: TRBV9

CDR3: CASRLQGVSTEAFF
DNA: TGTGCCAGCAGGCTACAGGGGGTGAGCACTGAAGCTTTCTTT
size: .
J: TRBJ1-1
D: TRBD1
V: TRBV12-3/TRBV12-4

CDR3: CASSSPGISDQPQHF
DNA: TGTGCCAGCAGCTCTCCGGGAATCTCGGATCAGCCCCAGCATTTT
size: many
J: TRBJ1-5
D: .
V: TRBV12-3/TRBV12-4

CDR3: CSARDIQNQETQYF
DNA: TGCAGTGCTAGAGATATCCAGAACCAAGAGACCCAGTACTTC
size: few
J: TRBJ2-5
D: .
V: TRBV20-1

CDR3: CASSLGLAGGKTQYF
DNA: TGTGCCAGCAGTCTTGGACTAGCGGGAGGAAAGACCCAGTACTTC
size: .
J: TRBJ2-5
D: TRBD2
V: TRBV12-3/TRBV12-4

CDR3: CASSQELAGVTGELFF
DNA: TGCGCCAGCAGCCAAGAACTGGCGGGAGTAACCGGGGAGCTGTTTTTT
size: .
J: TRBJ2-2
D: TRBD2
V: TRBV4-3